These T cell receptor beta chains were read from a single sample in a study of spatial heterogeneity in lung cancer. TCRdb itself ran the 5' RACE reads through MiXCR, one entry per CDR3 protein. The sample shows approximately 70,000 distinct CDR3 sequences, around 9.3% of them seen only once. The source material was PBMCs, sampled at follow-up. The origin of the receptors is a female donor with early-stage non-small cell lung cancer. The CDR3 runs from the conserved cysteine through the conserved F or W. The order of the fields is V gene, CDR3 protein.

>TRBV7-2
CASNLLAREQFF
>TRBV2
CASSGGGTNTEAFF
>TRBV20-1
CSAGSGSRTDTQYF
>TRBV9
CASSVGGTETYEQYF
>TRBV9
CASSPSGQGAEGELFF
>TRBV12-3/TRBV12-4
CASSKSGGAETQYF
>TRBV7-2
CASSLDGTPTDTQYF
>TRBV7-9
CASSPLMVNEQFF
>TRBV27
CASSSLGGGADTQYF
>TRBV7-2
CASSLGRRYQETQYF
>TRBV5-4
CASSREQPNYGYTF
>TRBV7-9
CASSPAGSYNSPLHF
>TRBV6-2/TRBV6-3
CASSPITGTSGSLPDTQYF
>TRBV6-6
CASSQGWGSSEAFF
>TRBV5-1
CASSLNQPGVGDEQFF
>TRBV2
CASRLAYPHEQFF
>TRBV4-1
CASSRLDRGNEQYF
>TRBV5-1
CASKVLAGAQEQYF
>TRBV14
CASSQGRRNTEAFF
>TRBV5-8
CASSLRLTNQPQHF
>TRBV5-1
CATMLVGEPQHF
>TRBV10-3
CAISGLATDTQYF
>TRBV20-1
CSARIGQGSTEAFF
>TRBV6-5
CASSRGSAGELFF
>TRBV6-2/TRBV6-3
CASSPGSSTGVETQYF
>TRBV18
CASSPDRGGTDTQYF
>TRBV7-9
CASSFQRGEQYF
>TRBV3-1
CASSSDRAGNTIYF
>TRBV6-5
CASSYSNRGGGPQHF
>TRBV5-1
CASSSGTTNTIEQYF
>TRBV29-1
CSVDPGQGADEQYF
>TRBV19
CASRFHRAETTGELFF
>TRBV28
CASSWGQDYEQYF
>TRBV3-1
CASSQGPSPTDTQYF
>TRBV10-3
CAISGEAGGISETQYF
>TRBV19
CASRHATNEKLFF
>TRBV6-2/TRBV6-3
CASSYWGSGANVLTF
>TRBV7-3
CASSYLNTGELFF
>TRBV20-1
CSASGGRPNNEQFF
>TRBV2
CASSAWTTGYNEQFF